Following are 11 T cell receptor beta chains from one sample sequenced in a study of CD8 T cells in ankylosing spondylitis. No antigens are known for them. TCRdb ran MiXCR on the 5' RACE reads and lists one entry per CDR3 protein. This sample yields about 700,000 distinct CDR3 sequences, of which around 17% are seen a single time; under 20% belongs to the top ten. General study findings and limits: In ankylosing spondylitis blood, a motif of roughly 8 highly homologous TCR beta variants appeared characteristic.

Sequencing was performed on blood, either unsorted or a sorted T cell fraction (not recorded which). Source of these receptors: a male donor with ankylosing spondylitis.

This clonotype has more than one count but fewer than ten. This sequence joins TRBV28 and TRBJ2-7, with a weak D call TRBD1 (5 bases). CDR3 length: 14 amino acids. CDR1 is MDHEN and CDR2 is SYDVKM in the germline V gene. Trimming stripped 2 bases from V and 2 bases from J, with 10 bases between. The CDR3 DNA follows: TGTGCCAGCAGTTTAAGGGGTCCCCCCTACGAGCAGTACTTC. Translating gives CASSLRGPPYEQYF.

This clonotype has at least ten counts. The gene calls are TRBV7-3 and TRBJ2-2; 8 nucleotides align to TRBD1. This CDR3 is 14 amino acids long. Germline assignment: CDR1 SGHTA and CDR2 FQGTGA. The V and J ends lost 5 bases and 3 bases, in that order; junction bases with no gene match: 2. The CDR3 region is CASSPGGYTGELFF. CDR3 bases: TGTGCCAGCAGCCCAGGGGGCTACACCGGGGAGCTGTTTTTT.

This chain links TRBV30 with TRBJ2-1; 8 nucleotides align to TRBD1. CDR3 length: 13 residues. Germline V gene data show CDR1 as GTSNPN and CDR2 as SVGIG (reference sequence). V gave up 4 bases and J gave up 8 bases; unmatched junction bases: 7. The CDR3 DNA reads as TGTGCCTGGACCGCGGACAGGGCCTATGAGCAGTTCTTC. It is translated as CAWTADRAYEQFF.

This clonotype was seen only a few times. The rearrangement joins TRBV5-1 to TRBJ2-5; D gene uncertain. Per germline, CDR1 SGHRS and CDR2 YFSETQ. The CDR3 is made up of 13 amino acids. Trimming removed 6 bases at V and 1 base at J, with 10 bases between. As DNA, the CDR3 is TGCGCCAGCAAACCCTCGGGCCAAGAGACCCAGTACTTC. Its protein product is CASKPSGQETQYF.

This clonotype was observed a handful of times. The chain couples TRBV7-9 to TRBJ1-1; D call uncertain. The CDR3 loop spans 11 amino acids. Trimming cost V 3 bases and J 11 bases, with 10 bases left between them. The germline gives CDR1 SEHNR, CDR2 FQNEAQ (reference sequence). The CDR3 DNA sequence: TGTGCCAGCAGCTTCGGCCCGCGGGCTTTCTTT. Its translation is CASSFGPRAFF.

A few counts support this clonotype. V and J are TRBV27 and TRBJ1-1, with D possibly matching TRBD1 (5 bases). V lost 0 bases, J lost 1 base, and 12 bases lay in between. The germline V gene has CDR1 MNHEY and CDR2 SMNVEV (reference sequence). The CDR3 has 16 residues. CDR3 region: CASSLSGVGWNTEAFF. The CDR3 DNA is TGTGCCAGCAGTTTATCAGGGGTCGGTTGGAACACTGAAGCTTTCTTT.

This clonotype was recorded many times. The chain employs TRBV6-2 or TRBV6-3 and TRBJ2-7; possibly TRBD1 for D (5 bases). CDR3 length: 13 residues. Germline loops: CDR1 MNHEY, CDR2 SVGEGT. V was cut by 6 bases and J by 0 bases, with 9 bases left in between. The CDR3 sequence is CASSDQGSYEQYF. CDR3 nucleotides: TGTGCCAGCAGCGATCAGGGCTCCTACGAGCAGTACTTC.

J is TRBJ1-2 and V is TRBV25-1; possibly TRBD1 for D (5 bases). This CDR3 contains 14 residues. CDR1 is MGHDK, CDR2 SYGVNS, per germline. Trimming pared 6 bases from V and 6 bases from J, leaving 17 bases between. The CDR3 region has the DNA TGTGCCAGCAGCGCCCAGGGAAAACCGGATGGCTACACCTTC. Translating gives CASSAQGKPDGYTF.

This rearrangement joins TRBV30 to TRBJ2-1; D is possibly TRBD2 (7 bases). Germline-derived CDR1 and CDR2 are GTSNPN and SVGIG (reference sequence). The CDR3 spans 13 residues. V lost 8 bases and J lost 4, with 15 bases in between. The CDR3 region is CAGKGGAYNEQFF. CDR3 coding DNA: TGTGCCGGAAAAGGGGGGGCGTACAATGAGCAGTTCTTC.

This rearrangement joins TRBV3-1 to TRBJ2-7; TRBD2 is a possible D gene (6 bases). The CDR3 loop spans 14 amino acids. Germline lookup yields CDR1 LGHDT and CDR2 YNNKEL (reference sequence). V lost 1 base and J 6 bases, leaving 13 bases between the germline ends. CDR3 sequence reads: CASSQAGDGGEQYF. As DNA, the CDR3 is TGTGCCAGCAGCCAAGCGGGGGATGGGGGCGAGCAGTACTTC.

This clonotype has just a few counts. V gene TRBV4-1 combines with J gene TRBJ2-3, with 13 bases lining up with TRBD2. Germline V gives CDR1 MGHRA, CDR2 YSYEKL. This CDR3 has 16 amino acids. The V gene end was trimmed by 5 bases and the J gene end by 5 bases; junction bases not matched to a gene: 7. The CDR3 protein is CASSGKLAGGQDTQYF. The CDR3 DNA reads TGCGCCAGCAGCGGGAAACTAGCGGGGGGGCAAGATACGCAGTATTTT.